The clone carrying this T cell receptor (beta chain) occurred many times. Its antigen is as yet unknown. Each donor was a healthy Caucasian individual from Russia, aged about 6 to 100. The draw of peripheral blood yielded ten milliliters from each donor. The source of the sample is a study of blood T cells in healthy people across ages. General study points: The long-lived group displayed more naive CD4+ cells, plus higher diversity, than the aged donors did.

Using a J-beta primer mix together with a sample-barcoded 5' primer, a second PCR was run for about 6 to 11 cycles. Every cDNA molecule carried a tag from a template-switch adaptor bearing 12 random nucleotides. TCRdb re-derived calls from the 5' RACE reads in MiXCR, one entry per CDR3 protein. The sample has about a million distinct CDR3 sequences, more than 30% seen once. The CDR3 consists of 13 residues. V gave up 5 bases and J gave up 4 bases, with 14 bases separating them. Germline V gives CDR1 SQVTM, CDR2 ANQGSEA. The chain recombines TRBV29-1 with TRBJ1-2; no clear D. Sequencing used blood. This TCR was recovered from a man between 18 and 29 years old in good health. CDR3 sequence: CSVQWAGAYGYTF. CDR3 DNA sequence: TGCAGCGTTCAATGGGCCGGAGCCTATGGCTACACCTTC.